This passage covers 23 T cell receptor beta chains from one sample sequenced in a study of T-cell memory formation after mild COVID-19. Using its own MiXCR run on the 5' RACE reads, TCRdb lists one record per CDR3 protein. The table has over 130,000 distinct CDR3 sequences, around 14% seen once. The sequenced sample consisted of PBMCs or a T cell subset sorted from them (not recorded which). The receptor set was obtained from an adult woman who had mild COVID-19 (a few samples of this study predate the infection). Cell type and time point are not known.

The rearrangement joins TRBV25-1 to TRBJ2-5, with D possibly being TRBD1 or TRBD2 (5 bases each). Trimming removed 3 bases at V and 3 bases at J, with 20 bases between. This CDR3 region has 17 residues. Germline loops: CDR1 MGHDK, CDR2 SYGVNS. CDR3 region: CASSDRSISGTEETQYF. The DNA for the CDR3 is TGTGCCAGCAGTGATCGTTCGATCTCCGGGACGGAAGAGACCCAGTACTTC.

The chain has TRBV12-3 or TRBV12-4 and TRBJ2-1, with 9 bases lining up with TRBD2. This CDR3 has 18 residues. Unmatched junction bases numbered 10, after V lost 3 bases and J lost 1 base. Here the CDR3 DNA reads TGTGCCAGCAGTTTCTTAGCGGGAGAAGGTATATCCTACAATGAGCAGTTCTTC. It encodes CASSFLAGEGISYNEQFF.

Many counts were recorded for this clonotype. This chain uses TRBV9 with TRBJ1-1; TRBD1 might be the D (6 bases). The CDR3 contains 13 residues. The germline V and J ends were trimmed by 7 bases and 4 bases, with 14 bases remaining between them. Germline-derived CDR1 and CDR2 are SGDLS and YYNGEE. The CDR3 reads CASGKGVGTEAFF. The CDR3 bases are TGTGCCAGCGGCAAGGGGGTGGGCACTGAAGCTTTCTTT.

Only a few counts were recorded for this clonotype. The chain uses TRBV19 and TRBJ2-7, with D tentatively TRBD1 or TRBD2 (6 bases each). The germline gives CDR1 LNHDA, CDR2 SQIVND (reference sequence). The CDR3 has 14 amino acids. Trimming shortened V by 3 bases and J by 2 bases, and 11 bases separated the two germline ends. The CDR3 nucleotides read TGTGCCAGTAGTATCGGGGGCCAGACCTACGAGCAGTACTTC. This gives the protein CASSIGGQTYEQYF. The full variable domain, with the rest looked up from reference TRBV19 and TRBJ2-7, is DGGITQSPKYLFRKEGQNVTLSCEQNLNHDAMYWYRQDPGQGLRLIYYSQIVNDFQKGDIAEGYSVSREKKESFPLTVTSAQKNPTAFYLCASSIGGQTYEQYFGPGTRLTVT.

J is TRBJ2-7 and V is TRBV2; possible D gene TRBD1, 6 bases. The V gene lost 5 bases and the J gene lost 2 bases, with 13 bases spanning the gap. Germline lookup yields CDR1 SNHLY and CDR2 FYNNEI. The CDR3 spans 14 residues. The CDR3 reads CASSSADSTYEQYF. The CDR3 DNA reads TGTGCCAGCAGTTCTGCGGACAGTACCTACGAGCAGTACTTC.

In this sample, this clonotype turned up a few times. V is TRBV5-1 and J is TRBJ2-7; D is uncertain. This CDR3 is 14 amino acids long. The germline CDR1 and CDR2 sequences are SGHRS and YFSETQ. Deletions cut 4 bases from V and 2 bases from J, with 13 bases between. CDR3 sequence (DNA): TGCGCCAGCAGCCCCCTCCCAGGCCCCTACGAGCAGTACTTC. Its translation is CASSPLPGPYEQYF.

The J gene is TRBJ2-5, the V gene TRBV9; D remains ambiguous. The CDR3 is made up of 14 amino acids. V shed 1 base and J shed 2 bases, with 9 bases lying between them. The germline V gene encodes CDR1 SGDLS and CDR2 YYNGEE. This CDR3 is CASSVLPSQETQYF. CDR3 bases: TGTGCCAGCAGCGTATTACCCAGTCAAGAGACCCAGTACTTC.

This clonotype was counted between two and nine times. J is TRBJ2-3 and V is TRBV3-1, with 10 bases fitting TRBD2. The CDR3 runs 16 residues. CDR1 and CDR2 from the germline V gene are LGHDT and YNNKEL (reference sequence). The V segment lost 4 bases and the J segment 6 bases; nucleotides outside the gene matches: 10. The DNA of the CDR3 is TGTGCCAGCAGCCCCGGACTAGCGGCAAGTGGGGATACGCAGTATTTT. It yields the protein CASSPGLAASGDTQYF.

This clonotype was observed a handful of times. The CDR3 DNA reads as TGTGCCAGTAGTATAGGGGGACAGTACGAGCAGTACTTC. Translation: CASSIGGQYEQYF. The rearrangement uses TRBV19 and TRBJ2-7; 7 bases match TRBD1. The CDR3 runs to 13 residues. The germline V gene has CDR1 LNHDA and CDR2 SQIVND (reference sequence). With 1 base clipped from V and 4 bases from J, the junction kept 1 base outside the gene matches.

The V call is TRBV12-3 or TRBV12-4, the J call TRBJ1-3; D possibly corresponds to TRBD1 (6 bases). This CDR3 comprises 17 residues. The germline V and J ends were trimmed by 6 bases and 0 bases, with 18 bases remaining between them. The CDR3 DNA follows: TGTGCCAGCAGAACTTCGGGACAAGTGTACTCTGGAAACACCATATATTTT. It yields the protein CASRTSGQVYSGNTIYF.

This chain connects TRBV7-9 to TRBJ1-1, with D possibly matching TRBD1 (5 bases). The V end was cut by 3 bases, the J end by 5 bases, with 10 bases between. The CDR3 is 13 residues long. Germline assignment: CDR1 SEHNR and CDR2 FQNEAQ (reference sequence). CDR3 in DNA: TGTGCCAGCAGCTTGGGGGGATGGACTGAAGCTTTCTTT. Amino acid sequence: CASSLGGWTEAFF.

V is TRBV27 and J is TRBJ2-7; 9 positions match TRBD1. The CDR3 spans 14 residues. V was pared by 6 bases and J by 2 bases, with 5 bases of the junction left unmatched. Germline values: CDR1 MNHEY, CDR2 SMNVEV (reference sequence). CDR3 nucleotide sequence: TGTGCCAGCAGCCCCCGGGACAGGGCCTACGAGCAGTACTTC. It specifies CASSPRDRAYEQYF.

The chain recombines TRBV7-3 with TRBJ2-3; D gene ambiguous. This CDR3 comprises 13 residues. Between the trimmed V and J ends, which lost 4 bases and 1 base, there was a span of 6 bases. The germline V gene has CDR1 SGHTA and CDR2 FQGTGA. CDR3 DNA sequence: TGTGCCAGCAGCTCACTTCGCACAGATACGCAGTATTTT. It encodes CASSSLRTDTQYF.

This clonotype was picked up a small number of times. The chain couples TRBV30 to TRBJ2-7; D is unresolved. This CDR3 is built from 13 residues. V shed 2 bases and J shed 0 bases, with 8 bases lying between them. Germline lookup yields CDR1 GTSNPN and CDR2 SVGIG (reference sequence). CDR3 in amino acids: CAWSQDTSYEQYF. CDR3 DNA: TGTGCCTGGAGTCAAGACACCTCCTACGAGCAGTACTTC.

The V call is TRBV3-1, the J call TRBJ2-1; a weak D match, TRBD2 (5 bases). V was cut by 0 bases and J by 7 bases, with 10 bases left in between. Germline values: CDR1 LGHDT, CDR2 YNNKEL (reference sequence). The CDR3 totals 14 residues. CDR3 loop: CASSQDMTGNEQFF. CDR3 in DNA: TGTGCCAGCAGCCAAGATATGACGGGGAATGAGCAGTTCTTC.

The rearrangement links TRBV20-1 to TRBJ1-2; maybe TRBD1 (5 bases). Germline CDR1 DFQATT, CDR2 SNEGSKA (reference sequence). The CDR3 runs 13 residues. Trimming shortened V by 3 bases and J by 5 bases, and 13 bases separated the two germline ends. The CDR3 protein is CSASDRQFYGYTF. The CDR3 bases are TGCAGTGCTAGCGATAGACAGTTTTATGGCTACACCTTC.

The chain joins TRBV6-6 to TRBJ2-1; 7 nucleotides agree with TRBD1. CDR1 is MNHNY, CDR2 SVGAGI, per germline (reference sequence). V was clipped by 5 bases and J by 5 bases; unmatched bases: 6. The CDR3 sequence is 14 residues long. The CDR3 DNA reads TGTGCCAGCAGTCATCCGGGACAGAACAATGAGCAGTTCTTC. It codes for CASSHPGQNNEQFF.

V usage is TRBV4-1 and J usage is TRBJ2-7, with unresolved D. V lost 3 bases and J 2 bases, leaving 14 bases between the germline ends. Germline V gene lookup returns CDR1 MGHRA and CDR2 YSYEKL. The CDR3 covers 15 residues. The CDR3 sequence is CASSHKTESTYEQYF. DNA for the CDR3: TGCGCCAGCAGCCATAAGACGGAGAGTACCTACGAGCAGTACTTC.

This chain joins TRBV5-1 and TRBJ2-7, with no clear D. CDR1 SGHRS and CDR2 YFSETQ come from the germline V gene. Trimming took 4 bases from V and 3 from J, leaving 11 bases between them. There are 13 residues in the CDR3. CDR3 residues: CASSALESYEQYF. The CDR3 DNA reads as TGCGCCAGCAGCGCTTTGGAAAGCTACGAGCAGTACTTC. Supplemented by reference TRBV5-1 and TRBJ2-7, the full variable domain reads KAGVTQTPRYLIKTRGQQVTLSCSPISGHRSVSWYQQTPGQGLQFLFEYFSETQRNKGNFPGRFSGRQFSNSRSEMNVSTLELGDSALYLCASSALESYEQYFGPGTRLTVT.

In this sample, this clonotype turned up a few times. The chain couples TRBV7-2 to TRBJ2-3, with 10 bases lining up with TRBD2. Losses at the gene ends were 5 bases for V and 2 bases for J; bases not matched to a gene: 4. Germline V lookup: CDR1 SGHTA, CDR2 FQGNSA. There are 15 residues in the CDR3. Here the CDR3 reads CASSLSGGITDTQYF. CDR3 nucleotide sequence: TGTGCCAGCAGCCTTAGCGGGGGGATCACAGATACGCAGTATTTT.

This clonotype was counted ten times or more. The gene calls are TRBV21-1 and TRBJ2-7. TRBV21-1 is assigned pseudogene status. The CDR3 spans 10 residues. The CDR3 loop is CASSPYEQYF. The CDR3 DNA reads TGTGCCAGCAGCCCCTACGAGCAGTACTTC.

There are a few counts of this clonotype. The CDR3 nucleotides read TGTGCTAGTGGTTTGGTACAGGGGGGGATCTACGAGCAGTACTTC. Its translation: CASGLVQGGIYEQYF. The chain employs TRBV12-5 and TRBJ2-7, with a tentative D call TRBD1 (8 bases). The V gene lost 0 bases and the J gene lost 3 bases, with 12 bases spanning the gap. Germline assignment: CDR1 LGHNT and CDR2 FRNRAP. This CDR3 region has 15 residues.

This chain connects TRBV4-1 to TRBJ1-1, with 9 bases aligning to TRBD1. Germline V lookup: CDR1 MGHRA, CDR2 YSYEKL. The CDR3 runs 16 residues. J was trimmed by 2 bases and V by 7 bases; bases with no gene match: 11. This CDR3 is CASTPGQGFINTEAFF. CDR3 bases: TGCGCCAGCACTCCGGGACAGGGTTTTATAAACACTGAAGCTTTCTTT.